A single sample gave rise to the 18 T cell receptor beta chains below, sequenced in a study of T cells after yellow fever vaccination. TCRdb re-called the 5' RACE reads through MiXCR, storing one row per CDR3 protein. This sample has under 500,000 distinct CDR3 sequences; approximately 19% occur once, and the top ten carry 15% to 20%. The input for sequencing was PBMCs, taken before the yellow fever booster vaccination. The receptors were gathered from a man between 18 and 29 years old who received the YFV17D yellow fever vaccine.

This clonotype was recorded a few times. V gene TRBV29-1 combines with J gene TRBJ2-4, with D hard to call. Germline assignment: CDR1 SQVTM and CDR2 ANQGSEA. The V and J ends lost 5 bases and 0 bases respectively, with 8 bases between them. There are 13 residues in the CDR3. CDR3 in DNA: TGCAGCGTTACTCCACGAGCCAAAAACATTCAGTACTTC. Its translation is CSVTPRAKNIQYF.

This clonotype showed up just a few times. V is TRBV24-1 and J is TRBJ2-5, with D possibly being TRBD2 (7 bases). Trimming pared 4 bases from V and 2 bases from J, leaving 16 bases between. CDR1 KGHDR and CDR2 SFDVKD come from the germline V gene. This CDR3 region has 16 residues. The CDR3 loop reads CATSDSAGAGQETQYF. In DNA, the CDR3 is TGTGCCACCAGTGACTCCGCGGGGGCTGGTCAAGAGACCCAGTACTTC.

This chain connects TRBV4-1 to TRBJ1-1, with no clear D. V was clipped by 1 base and J by 5 bases, with 8 bases between them. The CDR3 runs 13 residues. Per germline, CDR1 MGHRA and CDR2 YSYEKL. The CDR3 coding sequence is TGCGCCAGCAGCCAAGTACGGGGAACTGAAGCTTTCTTT. Its translation: CASSQVRGTEAFF.

The V and J genes are TRBV12-3 or TRBV12-4 and TRBJ1-1, with D tentatively TRBD1 (6 bases). Trimming removed 5 bases from V and 4 bases from J, with 20 bases in between. The CDR3 sequence is 16 residues long. CDR3 sequence: CASSREAWGASTEAFF. The CDR3 coding sequence is TGTGCCAGCAGTCGGGAGGCGTGGGGGGCGAGCACTGAAGCTTTCTTT.

This chain connects TRBV20-1 to TRBJ2-1; unclear D gene. Germline V gives CDR1 DFQATT, CDR2 SNEGSKA (reference sequence). This CDR3 has 14 residues. The ends were cut back, 2 bases at V and 4 bases at J, with 12 bases in the middle. CDR3 DNA sequence: TGCAGTGCTAGACCTACCGACGGGTACAATGAGCAGTTCTTC. This translates into CSARPTDGYNEQFF.

This clonotype was seen a handful of times. Written as DNA, the CDR3 is TGTGCCAGTACCTCTCTTCGGACAGGGGGTAACTATGGCTACACCTTC. Amino acid sequence: CASTSLRTGGNYGYTF. The chain recombines TRBV19 with TRBJ1-2, with 10 bases matching TRBD1. Unmatched junction bases numbered 9, after V lost 7 bases and J lost 1 base. In germline, CDR1 is LNHDA, CDR2 SQIVND (reference sequence). This CDR3 contains 16 residues. Variable domain in full (rest from reference TRBV19 and TRBJ1-2): DGGITQSPKYLFRKEGQNVTLSCEQNLNHDAMYWYRQDPGQGLRLIYYSQIVNDFQKGDIAEGYSVSREKKESFPLTVTSAQKNPTAFYLCASTSLRTGGNYGYTFGSGTRLTVV.

V and J are TRBV28 and TRBJ1-2, with no clear D. Germline CDR1 reads MDHEN; CDR2 reads SYDVKM. With 5 bases removed from V and 4 bases from J, the gap between germline ends came to 8 bases. The CDR3 has 12 amino acids. CDR3 nucleotide sequence: TGTGCCAGCAGTGCCGTGAGCTATGGCTACACCTTC. Protein product: CASSAVSYGYTF.

The chain recombines TRBV20-1 with TRBJ2-7; D perhaps matches TRBD1 (5 bases). V lost 2 bases and J lost 1, with 12 bases in between. This CDR3 has 14 amino acids. Germline V gives CDR1 DFQATT, CDR2 SNEGSKA (reference sequence). In nucleotides, the CDR3 is TGCAGTGCTAGACCCAACGGACATTCCTACGAGCAGTACTTC. As protein: CSARPNGHSYEQYF.

This clonotype appeared a single time. The rearrangement uses TRBV6-5 and TRBJ1-1; D is ambiguous. Germline-derived CDR1 and CDR2 are MNHEY and SVGAGI. Deletions cut 5 bases from V and 0 bases from J, with 13 bases between. The CDR3 spans 15 residues. CDR3 sequence reads: CASSGTAGMNTEAFF. The CDR3 coding sequence is TGTGCCAGCAGTGGTACGGCGGGCATGAACACTGAAGCTTTCTTT.

This chain links TRBV19 with TRBJ2-3; 10 bases agree with TRBD2. Trimming took 8 bases from V and 7 from J; bases not matched to a gene: 9. CDR1 is LNHDA and CDR2 is SQIVND in the germline V gene (reference sequence). The CDR3 spans 14 residues. The CDR3 protein is CASDSGGAVNTQYF. For the CDR3, the DNA is TGTGCCAGTGACAGCGGGGGGGCCGTGAATACGCAGTATTTT.

This sequence joins TRBV6-5 and TRBJ2-5; D tentatively reads TRBD1 or TRBD2 (5 bases each). CDR3 length: 15 amino acids. CDR1 and CDR2 (germline): MNHEY, SVGAGI. V shed 0 bases and J shed 2 bases, with 10 bases lying between them. As DNA, the CDR3 is TGTGCCAGCAGTTACTCGATGGGGGATCAAGAGACCCAGTACTTC. Translating it yields CASSYSMGDQETQYF.

The chain combines TRBV12-3 or TRBV12-4 with TRBJ2-5, with D possibly called TRBD1 or TRBD2 (6 bases each). Trimming left V 6 bases short and J 4 bases short, with 12 bases between. This CDR3 region has 13 residues. The CDR3 is CASRTGRLETQYF. For the CDR3, the DNA is TGTGCCAGCAGAACAGGGAGGTTAGAGACCCAGTACTTC.

With respect to this clonotype: The limits of the CDR3 on the DNA are not certain, so only TCRdb's listed CDR3 is given. The gene calls are TRBV9 and TRBJ2-5. Germline V gene data show CDR1 as SGDLS and CDR2 as YYNGEE. The CDR3 numbers 15 amino acids, ends counted. This CDR3 is CASSVGPGSQETLYF.

The chain couples TRBV9 to TRBJ2-7; TRBD2 aligns across 16 bases. The CDR3 has 17 residues. Trimming cost V 4 bases and J 1 base; bases outside gene matches: 5. Germline V lookup: CDR1 SGDLS, CDR2 YYNGEE. The CDR3, as DNA: TGTGCCAGCAGCACAGGGACTAGCGGGGGGGCATCCTACGAGCAGTACTTC. Amino acid sequence: CASSTGTSGGASYEQYF.

The V and J genes are TRBV4-3 and TRBJ1-2, with D possibly matching TRBD1 (5 bases). CDR1 and CDR2 from the germline V gene are LGHNA and YSLEER. V was cut by 0 bases and J by 4 bases, with 15 bases left in between. The CDR3 loop spans 16 amino acids. CDR3 sequence: CASSQEGVDSVYGYTF. The CDR3 bases are TGCGCCAGCAGCCAAGAGGGAGTTGACAGTGTCTATGGCTACACCTTC.

The chain employs TRBV10-1 and TRBJ2-3; the D gene could be TRBD1 or TRBD2 (6 bases each). The ends were cut back, 8 bases at V and 3 bases at J, with 12 bases in the middle. The germline gives CDR1 WNHNN, CDR2 SYGVQD (reference sequence). This CDR3 is 13 amino acids long. The CDR3 protein is CASAEGGTDTQYF. CDR3 nucleotide sequence: TGCGCCAGCGCTGAGGGGGGAACAGATACGCAGTATTTT.

The rearrangement uses TRBV5-6 and TRBJ2-3, with 7 bases aligning to TRBD2. Germline V lookup: CDR1 SGHDT, CDR2 YYEEEE. The CDR3 loop spans 18 amino acids. Trimming took 0 bases from V and 2 from J; bases not matched to a gene: 12. The CDR3 is CASSLAEFGGKATDTQYF. The CDR3 DNA reads as TGTGCCAGCAGCTTGGCCGAGTTCGGGGGGAAGGCCACAGATACGCAGTATTTT.

This clonotype turned up a few times. The chain joins TRBV6-5 to TRBJ1-3; no clear D gene. The CDR3 is 15 amino acids. Germline V gene data show CDR1 as MNHEY and CDR2 as SVGAGI. V was clipped by 2 bases and J by 0 bases, with 8 bases between them. This CDR3 is CASSYEANSGNTIYF. CDR3 bases: TGTGCCAGCAGTTACGAAGCAAACTCTGGAAACACCATATATTTT.